A selection of T cell receptor beta chains follows, all from one sample in a study of blood T cell repertoires in COVID-19. The method was immunoSEQ multiplex PCR; TCRdb's version includes in-frame clones alone and lacks a portion of them. Among some 98,000 clones listed, roughly 82% were seen once. Sequencing was performed on peripheral blood. The receptors here all came from a man aged 70 or older with active or convalescent COVID-19. Each CDR3 is given with its conserved first and last residue. Each record gives: clone size, J gene, V gene, D gene, CDR3 DNA, CDR3 protein. A D gene is named only where the DNA matches it firmly. Some rows mark clone size as missing; the rest say once, few, many or name a class of expanded clone.

.	TRBJ1-2	TRBV5-1	.	TGCGCCAGCAGCCCCGACGCGGGCTATGGCTACACCTTC	CASSPDAGYGYTF
.	TRBJ1-1	TRBV7-8	.	TGTGCCAGCAGCCTTGGCCGGGGGGGTGAAGCTTTCTTT	CASSLGRGGEAFF
.	TRBJ1-5	TRBV6-5	.	TGTGCCAGCACAAACGGTCGGGGGGCCCCTCAGCCCCAGCATTTT	CASTNGRGAPQPQHF
.	TRBJ2-1	TRBV2	TRBD2	TGTGCCAGCAGTGGAGGTAGCGGGGGGTTCTATGAGCAGTTCTTC	CASSGGSGGFYEQFF
few	TRBJ2-5	TRBV2	.	TGTGCCAGCAAGACTAGTTTTGCAAAAAGACAAGAGACCCAGTACTTC	CASKTSFAKRQETQYF
.	TRBJ1-2	TRBV28	.	TGTGCCAGCACCCAAACTAACTATGGCTACACCTTC	CASTQTNYGYTF
.	TRBJ2-1	TRBV14	.	TGTGCCAGCAGCCAAGACGCTACCTCTACTAGCTACAATGAGCAGTTCTTC	CASSQDATSTSYNEQFF
.	TRBJ2-7	TRBV2	.	TGTGCCAGCAGTGATCAGGGCTACGAGCAGTACTTC	CASSDQGYEQYF
.	TRBJ1-1	TRBV11-3	TRBD1	TGTGCCAGCAGCCCGGACAGGGGGCGCGGAGCTTTCTTT	CASSPDRGRGAFF
.	TRBJ1-1	TRBV5-1	TRBD1	TGCGCCAGCAGCTTACTGACAGGGGTGGGCACTGAAGCTTTCTTT	CASSLLTGVGTEAFF
.	TRBJ1-1	TRBV5-1	TRBD1	TGCGCCAGCAGCTCGGCGACAGGGAGGAACACTGAAGCTTTCTTT	CASSSATGRNTEAFF
.	TRBJ2-5	TRBV7-6	TRBD1	TGTGCCAGCAGCCCGCACAGGGGGCTGGAAGAGACCCAATACTTC	CASSPHRGLEETQYF
.	TRBJ2-2	TRBV4-1	.	TGCGCCAGCAGCCAACCCACATCAGGAACTCACGGGGAGCTGTTTTTT	CASSQPTSGTHGELFF
.	TRBJ2-6	TRBV19	TRBD1	TGTGCCAGTAGACGACAGGGAGCAGCTCTCAGCTCTGGGGCCAACGTCCTGACTTTC	CASRRQGAALSSGANVLTF
.	TRBJ1-2	TRBV6-5	.	TGTGCCAGCAGTTACGACAGATTCCGTGCGGGAGGCTACACCTTC	CASSYDRFRAGGYTF
.	TRBJ1-6	TRBV4-3	TRBD1	TGCGCCAGCAGCCGTGGACAGGGTGGCAATTCACCCCTCCACTTT	CASSRGQGGNSPLHF
.	TRBJ2-3	TRBV28	.	TGTGCCAGCAGGACACCCACAGATACGCAGTATTTT	CASRTPTDTQYF
.	TRBJ2-2	TRBV21-1	.	TGTGCCAGCAGCAAAGAAGCCCGGGACAGGTCCACCGGGGAGCTGTTTTTT	CASSKEARDRSTGELFF
.	TRBJ1-1	TRBV6-5	.	TGTGCCAGCAGTTGGTCAGGGGAAACTGAAGCTTTCTTT	CASSWSGETEAFF
.	TRBJ2-5	TRBV2	.	TGTGCCAGCAGATACGGAGAGACCCAGTACTTC	CASRYGETQYF
.	TRBJ1-1	TRBV5-4	.	TGTGCCAGCAGCTCCCCGGCGGGCAGGGGGAACACTGAAGCTTTCTTT	CASSSPAGRGNTEAFF
.	TRBJ1-2	TRBV6-2/TRBV6-3	.	TGTGCCAGCAGTTACTCGATGGACAGTATCTATGGCTACACCTTC	CASSYSMDSIYGYTF
once	TRBJ1-1	TRBV7-3	.	TGTGCCAGCGCCCCGGGGGAGGACACTGAAGCTTTCTTT	CASAPGEDTEAFF
.	TRBJ1-2	TRBV6-2/TRBV6-3	.	TGTGCCAGCAGTCTCCCCCCCGTCCGGGACTATGGCTACACCTTC	CASSLPPVRDYGYTF
.	TRBJ1-2	TRBV7-8	.	TGTGCCAGCAGCTTTCAGGGATCGTCTGGCTACACCTTC	CASSFQGSSGYTF
.	TRBJ2-3	TRBV28	TRBD1	TGTGCCAGCAGTTACTCGGTGGGGACAGAGTTCACAGATACGCAGTATTTT	CASSYSVGTEFTDTQYF
few	TRBJ1-6	TRBV5-1	TRBD1	TGCGCCAGCAGCTTGGGGGACAGGGGTTATAATTCACCCCTCCACTTT	CASSLGDRGYNSPLHF
.	TRBJ2-2	TRBV21-1	.	TGTGCCAGCAGCAAAGCGGGGGGGGCACCCTCCGTGGACACCGGGGAGCTGTTTTTT	CASSKAGGAPSVDTGELFF
.	TRBJ1-3	TRBV16	.	TGTGCCAGCAGCCAATATCTAGGGAGGGACCGCTCTGGAAACACCATATATTTT	CASSQYLGRDRSGNTIYF
.	TRBJ1-1	TRBV19	TRBD1	TGTGCCAGTAGTATCCGTGAGGGGGCGCACACTGAAGCTTTCTTT	CASSIREGAHTEAFF
.	TRBJ1-2	TRBV3-1/TRBV3-2	.	TGTGCCAGCAGCGTAACAGGTAACGGTGGCTACACCTTC	CASSVTGNGGYTF
.	TRBJ1-2	TRBV11-2	TRBD1	TGTGCCAGCAGCACAAGGGACAGGCATGGCTACACCTTC	CASSTRDRHGYTF
.	TRBJ2-1	TRBV25-1	.	TGTGCCAGCAGTGGTGATTTGAGCTCCTACAATGAGCAGTTCTTC	CASSGDLSSYNEQFF
.	TRBJ1-2	TRBV2	TRBD1	TGTGCCAGCAGTGTAGGGGGCCCGTATGGCTACACCTTC	CASSVGGPYGYTF
.	TRBJ1-1	TRBV6-5	.	TGTGCCAGCAGTCCCAGGGGCGGGGGCACTGAAGCTTTCTTT	CASSPRGGGTEAFF
.	TRBJ1-1	TRBV5-8	.	TGTGCCAGCAGCAACACCACGAACACTGAAGCTTTCTTT	CASSNTTNTEAFF
.	TRBJ1-3	TRBV6-1	.	TGTGCCAGCAGTGAAGCAGGGGTTAGCATTGGAAACACCATATATTTT	CASSEAGVSIGNTIYF
.	TRBJ1-6	TRBV6-5	.	TGTGCCAGCAGTAGGACAGCAGAGTATTCACCCCTCCACTTT	CASSRTAEYSPLHF